This T cell receptor beta chain was sequenced for a study of T cell responses to AZD1222 COVID-19 vaccine. This table comes from immunoSEQ multiplex PCR, and its TCRdb copy is limited to in-frame clones, with some not included. The sample consists of 150,000 to 200,000 clones, about 92% of them appearing once. About this clone: Its antigen remains unknown.

V was trimmed by 0 bases and J by 9 bases, leaving 15 bases between them. Per the germline V gene, CDR1 is WSHSY and CDR2 is SAAADI. The CDR3 extends over 15 amino acids. General study results and limits: Once two AZD1222 doses were given, Spike-specific TCR breadth and depth went up.

Sequenced material: peripheral blood, taken on day 0 of AZD1222 vaccination. The chain carries TRBV10-2 and TRBJ1-5; maybe TRBD1 (6 bases). The source of this sequence is an adult in good health. The CDR3 DNA follows: TGCGCCAGCAGTGAGTCTACAGGGACTGTTTCGCCCCAGCATTTT. Its protein product is CASSESTGTVSPQHF.